The 10 T cell receptor beta chains below all came from one sample that was sequenced in a study of T-cell reconstitution after alpha-beta-depleted transplantation in children listed by TCRdb under 2016. Explained via the paper, the treatment or condition label denotes: allogeneic hematopoietic cell transplantation with graft depleted of TCRalphabeta T cells and CD19 B cells. The receptor library was made with PCR. Sequencing was performed on an Illumina HiSeq 2500. TCR libraries were prepared with molecular barcoding, using unique molecular identifiers to normalize TCRbeta repertoire quantification. The raw public data were reprocessed by TCRdb itself: fastp quality trimming at Q25, MiXCR clonotype calling, in-frame beta chains only. When rows share a CDR3 protein, they turn into one entry using the most common DNA and genes. The sample contains almost 600,000 distinct CDR3 sequences, 20% to 30% of them found a single time. The ten largest clonotypes hold about a third of the sample.

The sequencing used PBMCs, collected before TCRalphabeta/CD19-depleted stem cell transplant. The source is a boy under two years old with Wiskott-Aldrich syndrome, due to receive a stem cell transplant.

To note about this clonotype: One end of the junction fails to match germline, which may point to a read error. The rearrangement joins TRBV5-1 to TRBJ2-1; a possible D gene is TRBD2 (6 bases). Germline CDR1 and CDR2: SGHRS and YFSETQ. This CDR3 is built from 13 residues. The CDR3 bases are TGCGCCAGCAGCTGGGGGACTCGATTTGAGGAGTTCTTC. The encoded protein is CASSWGTRFEEFF.

The chain carries TRBV28 and TRBJ2-7; 10 bases agree with TRBD1. The CDR3 is 15 amino acids. Germline trimming cut 4 bases from V and 2 bases from J; bases unmatched to any gene: 5. Germline loops: CDR1 MDHEN, CDR2 SYDVKM. The CDR3 sequence: CASSSWGQGTYEQYF. The CDR3 nucleotides read TGTGCCAGCAGTTCATGGGGACAGGGGACCTACGAGCAGTACTTC.

Points on this clonotype: A read error may account for a junction end that differs from germline. The J gene is TRBJ2-7, the V gene TRBV5-1, with D perhaps TRBD2 (5 bases). CDR1 and CDR2 from the germline V gene are SGHRS and YFSETQ. CDR3 length equals 15 residues. The CDR3 DNA follows: TGCGCCAGCAGCTTGGTTGGAGGAGGACTCTACGCGCAGTACTTC. This encodes CASSLVGGGLYAQYF.

The chain joins TRBV6-5 to TRBJ2-3; D not certain. The V and J ends lost 5 bases and 3 bases respectively, with 12 bases between them. The germline gives CDR1 MNHEY, CDR2 SVGAGI. The CDR3 has 14 amino acids. This chain's CDR3 is CASSNGLRTDTQYF. CDR3 DNA sequence: TGTGCCAGCAGTAACGGGTTACGAACAGATACGCAGTATTTT.

This clonotype was seen a few times. CDR3 residues: CASSLAGPSYNSPLHF. The CDR3 nucleotides are TGCGCCAGCAGCTTGGCTGGGCCCTCCTATAATTCACCCCTCCACTTT. The V and J genes are TRBV5-1 and TRBJ1-6; D is uncertain. The V and J ends lost 0 bases and 0 bases respectively, with 7 bases between them. The CDR3 extends over 16 amino acids. Germline assignment: CDR1 SGHRS and CDR2 YFSETQ. Drawing the rest from reference TRBV5-1 and TRBJ1-6, the complete variable domain is KAGVTQTPRYLIKTRGQQVTLSCSPISGHRSVSWYQQTPGQGLQFLFEYFSETQRNKGNFPGRFSGRQFSNSRSEMNVSTLELGDSALYLCASSLAGPSYNSPLHFGNGTRLTVT.

This clonotype appeared a few times. The chain carries TRBV20-1 and TRBJ2-3; 8 nucleotides agree with TRBD2. V lost 3 bases to trimming and J lost 4 bases; unmatched junction nucleotides: 3. The CDR3 runs 13 residues. Germline CDR1 DFQATT, CDR2 SNEGSKA (reference sequence). CDR3 sequence reads: CSASGTSADTQYF. The CDR3 nucleotides are TGCAGTGCTAGCGGGACTAGTGCAGATACGCAGTATTTT.

This clonotype was observed a handful of times. The V gene is TRBV7-9, the J gene TRBJ1-4, with D tentatively TRBD1 (5 bases). CDR1 and CDR2 (germline): SEHNR, FQNEAQ (reference sequence). V shed 1 base and J shed 7 bases, with 13 bases lying between them. The CDR3 extends over 15 amino acids. The chain's CDR3 is CASSLGEQRGEKLFF. The CDR3 coding sequence is TGTGCCAGCAGCTTAGGGGAACAGAGGGGTGAAAAACTGTTTTTT.

The gene calls are TRBV20-1 and TRBJ2-5; 8 bases are a match to TRBD2. The J segment lost 1 base and the V segment lost 6 bases, leaving 10 bases of the junction unmatched. Germline CDR1 DFQATT, CDR2 SNEGSKA (reference sequence). The CDR3 is 15 amino acids. CDR3 sequence reads: CSAKTAGGIQETQYF. As DNA, the CDR3 is TGCAGTGCCAAAACTGCGGGAGGCATCCAAGAGACCCAGTACTTC.

This clonotype was counted only a few times. The J gene is TRBJ1-5, the V gene TRBV20-1; maybe TRBD1 (5 bases). Trimming pared 0 bases from V and 4 bases from J, leaving 10 bases between. CDR1 DFQATT and CDR2 SNEGSKA come from the germline V gene (reference sequence). The CDR3 contains 14 residues. The DNA for the CDR3 is TGCAGTGCTAGAGATCTTTGGGGGAATCAGCCCCAGCATTTT. This codes for CSARDLWGNQPQHF.

The gene calls are TRBV7-2 and TRBJ2-1; TRBD2 agrees at 11 bases. The germline V gene encodes CDR1 SGHTA and CDR2 FQGNSA. The CDR3 loop spans 16 amino acids. The trim removed 5 bases at V and 6 bases at J, leaving 9 bases unmatched. CDR3 DNA: TGTGCCAGCAGCCCCCGACTAGCGGGACCCCCCAATGAGCAGTTCTTC. The encoded protein is CASSPRLAGPPNEQFF.